The clone carrying this T cell receptor (beta chain) turned up a few times. The target antigen is unknown. These data come from a study of T cell responses to AZD1222 COVID-19 vaccine. Study as a whole: Samples with a second dose at about 4 or about 12 weeks were pooled together.

Study-wide results and limits: Spike-specific TCR breadth rose after two AZD1222 doses, and depth rose as well. The study reported that nearly half of spike-specific TCRs target unmutated variant regions.

The V gene lost 6 bases and the J gene lost 1 base, with 10 bases spanning the gap. This CDR3 has 13 amino acids. CDR1 and CDR2 from the germline V gene are MNHEY and SVGAGI. Assay used: immunoSEQ multiplex PCR; TCRdb lists only in-frame clones, some missing. The sample includes 140,000 to 150,000 clones, 85% to 90% of them seen just once. This chain joins TRBV6-5 and TRBJ2-7; perhaps TRBD1 as D (6 bases). The sequenced sample was peripheral blood, obtained on day 0 of AZD1222 vaccination. The TCR sequence derives from an adult in good health. CDR3 region: CASRHRESYEQYF. CDR3 coding DNA: TGTGCCAGCAGACACAGGGAGTCCTACGAGCAGTACTTC.